The T cell receptor (beta chain) described here comes from a study of T cell clonality in common variable immunodeficiency. Study-level points and caveats: Reportedly, TCR beta sequences from common variable immunodeficiency showed fewer deletions and N-nucleotide insertions.

This clone was found a few times. As yet, its antigen is unknown. Sequencing used immunoSEQ multiplex PCR; TCRdb keeps in-frame clones, though not all of them. The specimen has tens of thousands of clones, none found just once. The specimen was peripheral blood mononuclear cells. This sequence was found in a person aged 18-70 years in good health.

The CDR3 sequence is CASSAIRQGNSPLFF. CDR3 DNA, as far as it was read: TGTGCCAGCAGTGCCATCAGACAGGGGAATTCACCG. The rearrangement joins TRBV6-1 to TRBJ2-2, with 8 bases identical to TRBD1. The read falls 3 residues short of the CDR3 end, and the missing part is taken from the germline J gene. Germline CDR1 is MNHNS and CDR2 is SASEGT. CDR3 length: 15 residues.